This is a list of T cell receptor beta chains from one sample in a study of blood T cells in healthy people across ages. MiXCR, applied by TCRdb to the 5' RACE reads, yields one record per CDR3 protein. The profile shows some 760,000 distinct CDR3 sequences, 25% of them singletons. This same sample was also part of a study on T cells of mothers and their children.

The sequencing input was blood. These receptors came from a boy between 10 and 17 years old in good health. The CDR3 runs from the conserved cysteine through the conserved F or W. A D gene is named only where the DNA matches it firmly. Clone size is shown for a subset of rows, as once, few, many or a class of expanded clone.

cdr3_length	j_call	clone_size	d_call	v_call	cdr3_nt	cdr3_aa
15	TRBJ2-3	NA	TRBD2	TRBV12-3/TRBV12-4	TGTGCCAGCAGTCCGGGACTAGCGAACACAGATGCGCAGTATTTT	CASSPGLANTDAQYF
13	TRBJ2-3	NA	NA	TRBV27	TGTGCCAGCAGTCCGCTAGGCACAGATACGCAGTATTTT	CASSPLGTDTQYF
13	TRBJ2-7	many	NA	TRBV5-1	TGTGCCAGCAGTTCCACAGCTTCCTACGAGCAGTACTTC	CASSSTASYEQYF
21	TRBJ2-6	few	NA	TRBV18	TGTGCCAGCTCACCACCGGTTGTTTCTGGGGGCCTATTCTCTGGGGCCAACGTCCTGACTTTC	CASSPPVVSGGLFSGANVLTF
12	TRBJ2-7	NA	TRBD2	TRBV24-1	TGTGCCCCGAGGGACCTTTCGCGGGAGCAGTACTTT	CAPRDLSREQYF
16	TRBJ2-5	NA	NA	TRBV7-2	TGTGCCAGCAGCTTATCTCAGGGGTCCGCAAGAGAGACCCAGTACTTC	CASSLSQGSARETQYF
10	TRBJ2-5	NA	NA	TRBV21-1	TGTGCCCGCTGGGGAGAGACCCAGTACTTC	CARWGETQYF
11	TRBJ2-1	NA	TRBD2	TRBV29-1	TGCAGCGTTCTATCACTAGCGGGGTTGTTCTTC	CSVLSLAGLFF
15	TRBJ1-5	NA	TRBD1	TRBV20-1	TGCAGTGCTAGAGATCGGAGACAGGGGAATCAGCCCCAGCATTTT	CSARDRRQGNQPQHF
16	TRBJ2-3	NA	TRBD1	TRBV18	TGTGCCAGCTCACCAGGAATTACAGGGGGTGGAGATACGCAGTATTTT	CASSPGITGGGDTQYF
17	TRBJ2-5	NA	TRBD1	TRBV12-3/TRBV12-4	TGTGCCAGCAGTTCGTCCTCCGGGACAGGGGTGGAAGAGACCCAGTACTTC	CASSSSSGTGVEETQYF
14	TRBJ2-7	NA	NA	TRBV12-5	TGTGCTAGTGGCCTGGACTCATCTTCCGGCGAGCAGTACTTC	CASGLDSSSGEQYF
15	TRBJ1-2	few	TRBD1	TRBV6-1	TGTGCCTGCAGTCCCGGGACAGGGGGCAACTATGGCTACACCTTC	CACSPGTGGNYGYTF
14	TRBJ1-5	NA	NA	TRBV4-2	TGTGCCAGCAGCGTCCGGGGAGGAATCCAACCCCAGCATTTT	CASSVRGGIQPQHF
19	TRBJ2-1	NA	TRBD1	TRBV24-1	TGTGCCACCAGTGATTCCGGGACAGGAGCCCCATCGCGGATCGATGAGCAGTTCTTC	CATSDSGTGAPSRIDEQFF
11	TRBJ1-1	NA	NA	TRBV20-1	TGCAGTGCATGGGTCCACACTGAAGCTTTCTTT	CSAWVHTEAFF
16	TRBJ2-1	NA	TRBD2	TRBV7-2	TGTGCCAGCGGCTTAGCGCGGACTAGCGGATACAATGAGCAGTTCTTC	CASGLARTSGYNEQFF
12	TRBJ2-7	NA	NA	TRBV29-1	TGCAGCGTGATAGGTCCCACCAGGGAGCAGTACTTC	CSVIGPTREQYF
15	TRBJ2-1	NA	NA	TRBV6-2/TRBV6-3	TGTGCCAGCAGTTACTCGAGTAAAACCAGCCCTGAGCAGTTCTTC	CASSYSSKTSPEQFF
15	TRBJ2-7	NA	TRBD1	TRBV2	TGTGCCAGCAGTTCCCACGACAGGGGGCTCGACGAGCAGTACTTC	CASSSHDRGLDEQYF
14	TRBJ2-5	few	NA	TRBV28	TGTGCCAGCAGTACCGTGGGGCCCGGTGGGACCCAGTACTTC	CASSTVGPGGTQYF
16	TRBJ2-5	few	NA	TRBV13	TGTGCCAGCAGCTCGGGCGGCGGAGGAGGCCAAGAGACCCAGTACTTC	CASSSGGGGGQETQYF
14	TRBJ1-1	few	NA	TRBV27	TGTGCCAGCAGTAGGCAGTTTGGGGACACTGAAGCTTTCTTT	CASSRQFGDTEAFF
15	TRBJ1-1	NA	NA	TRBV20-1	TGCAGTGCTAGAGAAAGTGGAGTCATGAACACTGAAGCTTTCTTT	CSARESGVMNTEAFF
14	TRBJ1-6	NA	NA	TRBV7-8	TGTGCCAGCAGCTTATCGGACGGATATTCACCCCTCCACTTT	CASSLSDGYSPLHF
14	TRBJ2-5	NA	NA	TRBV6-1	TGTGCCAGCAGTGATTGGGACAATCAAGAGACCCAGTACTTC	CASSDWDNQETQYF
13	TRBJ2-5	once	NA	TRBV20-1	TGCAGTGCTAGAGATCAACGGCAAGAGACCCAGTACTTC	CSARDQRQETQYF
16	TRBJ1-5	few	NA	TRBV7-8	TGTGCCAGCAGCTTAGATTTCGGGGGGGAAAATCAGCCCCAGCATTTT	CASSLDFGGENQPQHF
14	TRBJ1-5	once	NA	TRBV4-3	TGCGCCAGCAGCCAAGGACGTTACAATCAGCCCCAGCATTTT	CASSQGRYNQPQHF
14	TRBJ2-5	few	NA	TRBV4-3	TGCGCCAGCAGCCCCATTGGACAAGAAGAGACCCAGTACTTC	CASSPIGQEETQYF
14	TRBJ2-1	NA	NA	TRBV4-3	TGCGCCAGCAGCCAAGGGATCAAGAACAATGAGCAGTTCTTC	CASSQGIKNNEQFF
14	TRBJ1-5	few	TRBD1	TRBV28	TGTGCCAGCAGTTTAGCAGGGGGCGTTCAGCCCCAGCATTTT	CASSLAGGVQPQHF
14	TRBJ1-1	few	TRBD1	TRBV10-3	TGTGCCATCAGGGCGGGACAGACGAACACTGAAGCTTTCTTT	CAIRAGQTNTEAFF
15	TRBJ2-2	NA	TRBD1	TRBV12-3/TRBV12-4	TGTGCCAGCAGTCTCGGGACAGGGGTTACCGGGGAGCTGTTTTTT	CASSLGTGVTGELFF
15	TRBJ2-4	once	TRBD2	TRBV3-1	TGTGCCAGCAGCCCTAATAGCGGGAGCGTCAACATTCAGTACTTC	CASSPNSGSVNIQYF
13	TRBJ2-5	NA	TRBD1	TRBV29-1	TGCAGCGAGCTGACAGGGGTAGGGGAGACCCAGTACTTC	CSELTGVGETQYF
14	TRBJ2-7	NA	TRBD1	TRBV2	TGTGCCAGCAGGACAGGGCCTTTCGAGTACGAGCAGTACTTC	CASRTGPFEYEQYF
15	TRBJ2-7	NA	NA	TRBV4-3	TGCGCCAGCAGCCAAGGGGACGATCACTCCTACGAGCAGTACTTC	CASSQGDDHSYEQYF
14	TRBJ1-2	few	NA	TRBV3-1	TGTGCCAGCAGCCAAGTGGGCAGAAACTATGGCTACACCTTC	CASSQVGRNYGYTF
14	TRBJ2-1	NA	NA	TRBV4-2	TGTGCCAGCGGGGCTTACAGGGAACACAATGAGCAGTTCTTC	CASGAYREHNEQFF
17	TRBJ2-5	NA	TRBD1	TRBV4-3	TGCGCCAGCAGCCAAGAAGCCCGGGACAGCGGATCCTACGACCAGTACTTC	CASSQEARDSGSYDQYF
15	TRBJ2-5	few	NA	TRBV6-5	TGTGCCAGCAGTTACTCGTTGGACGGCCAAGAGACCCAGTACTTC	CASSYSLDGQETQYF
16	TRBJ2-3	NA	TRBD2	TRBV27	TGTGCCAGCAGTACCCGAACCGGGACTAGCGGGAGGACGCAGTATTTT	CASSTRTGTSGRTQYF
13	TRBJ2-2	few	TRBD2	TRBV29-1	TGCAGCGGATGGACTAGGGGTACCGGGGAGCTGTTTTTT	CSGWTRGTGELFF
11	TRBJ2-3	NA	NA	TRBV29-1	TGCAGCGTTGAGTTCTTAGGGCCGCAGTATTTT	CSVEFLGPQYF
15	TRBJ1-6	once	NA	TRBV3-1	TGTGCCAGCAGGACGACGGGAGGGGATAATTCACCCCTCCACTTT	CASRTTGGDNSPLHF
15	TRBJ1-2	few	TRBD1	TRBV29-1	TGCAGCTCTGAGGGTATCAGGGGGACGGTATCCGGCTACACCTTC	CSSEGIRGTVSGYTF
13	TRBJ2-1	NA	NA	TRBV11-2	TGTGCCAGCAGCTCCCTTGGGATCAATGAGCAGTTCTTC	CASSSLGINEQFF
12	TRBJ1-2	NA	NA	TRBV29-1	TGCAGCGTTGGTGGGGTCGACTATGGCTGCACCTTC	CSVGGVDYGCTF
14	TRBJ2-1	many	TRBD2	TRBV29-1	TGCAGCGTTTACGGTCTAGCGGGAACCAATGAGCAGTTCTTC	CSVYGLAGTNEQFF
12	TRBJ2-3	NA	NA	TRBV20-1	TGCAGTGCTCAACTCCACAGAGATACGCAGTATTTT	CSAQLHRDTQYF
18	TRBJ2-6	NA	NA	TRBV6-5	TGTGCCAGCAGTTACAGGGGCGGCATTAGCTCTGGGGCCAACGTCCTGACTTTC	CASSYRGGISSGANVLTF
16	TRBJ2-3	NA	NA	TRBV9	TGTGCCAGCAGCGCAACCGGGACGGCGAGCACAGATACGCAGTATTTT	CASSATGTASTDTQYF
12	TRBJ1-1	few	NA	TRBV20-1	TGCAGTGCTCAGAGACAGAACACTGAAGCTTTCTTT	CSAQRQNTEAFF